This T cell receptor beta chain comes out of a study of blood T cell repertoires in COVID-19 (dated by TCRdb to 2019 to 2021). Regarding the research as a whole: Samples from collaborators originated in the United States, Italy and Spain and spanned both the acute and convalescent phases of COVID-19. The material from the prospective study consisted of cDNA or gDNA derived from T cells, B-cell-depleted T cells, or PBMCs. Subjects who had been exposed to COVID-19, were actively infected with it, or had recovered from it provided the deeply sampled blood TCRbeta repertoires that made up the dataset. The repertoires were released in a freely available public database meant as a resource for research on the immune response to SARS-CoV-2. The samples were drawn from two sources: the first 160 participants of the ongoing ImmuneRACE study, and over 950 subjects contributed by 6 global collaborators. Sample metadata almost always included a de-identified subject ID, COVID-19 status, age in years and sex. Where HLA class I and class II types were available, the types were taken from metadata supplied by the sample provider, not from assay-based typing. Overall study outcomes, separate from this receptor: The amount of clinical and demographic metadata varied by source and participant and was provided uncurated.

Of note for this clone: The antigen it binds to is not known. No much larger clone exists at a distance of one base, and base qualities are not known.

TCRbeta CDR3 regions were amplified from genomic DNA by means of the immunoSEQ Assay, a bias-controlled multiplex PCR. Per the original workflow: Nucleated cell counts per sample were estimated from amplification of reference gene primers within the assay. To quantify the absolute abundance of each unique TCRbeta CDR3 rearrangement, sequence reads were collapsed and filtered. For each sample, productive Simpson clonality was calculated as the square root of Simpson's diversity index over productive rearrangements. Here the immuneACCESS table is served through TCRdb, limited to in-frame sequences with V and J called. Missing clones are a known gap in these copies; in checked studies unresolved V genes cover under half, and the rest lacks a known reason. The DNA was the basis for D and trimming; V, J and clone size are from that table. Counted in this sample were 300,000 to 350,000 clones; 90% to 95% of them appeared once. The ten largest clones represent around 3.5% of the sample.

A second Seattle source provided samples from volunteer blood donors who had recovered from COVID-19. The collaborating institutions used their own protocols to collect whole blood in K2EDTA tubes. For TCRbeta analysis, collaborators shipped samples as frozen whole blood, isolated PBMCs, or DNA extracted from either of those sample types. Sequenced material: peripheral blood. The sequence came from a woman aged 18-29 years who had recovered from COVID-19.

The sequenced DNA: TGTGCCAGCAGTCCCCTCCTCCCGGGGAATACGCAGTATTTT. Translated, this gives CASSPLLPGNTQYF. Recombination joined TRBV27 with TRBJ2-3; TRBD2 is a weak D gene call, 5 bases matching. The junction shows trimming of 5 bases on V and 7 bases on J, plus 16 bases between the germline ends. Taken from the germline V gene (reference sequence), the CDR1 and CDR2 loops are MNHEY and SMNVEV. The CDR3, cysteine through phenylalanine, is 14 amino acids long. Only the CDR3 part of the read is kept: 42 bases, read in frame from the first base.